Following are 20 T cell receptor beta chains from one sample sequenced in a study of T cell repertoires in cytomegalovirus infection. What these receptors recognize is not known. TCRdb reanalysed the reads using MiXCR and keeps one entry per CDR3 protein. The data show hundreds of thousands of distinct CDR3 sequences, with 30% to 40% seen just once and 10% to 15% held by the top ten. Here the sequenced sample was cultured CD8+ T cells from PBMCs, taken from culture after CMV antigen stimulation. These TCRs come from a human donor in good health (CMV status not recorded). Some clones in this sample may be carry-over from other donors' samples.

Regarding this clonotype: One end of the junction is discordant with germline, which a read error may explain. The chain recombines TRBV11-1 with TRBJ2-5, with TRBD1 as a possible D gene (6 bases). CDR3 length equals 15 residues. Looked up from germline, CDR1 is SGHAT and CDR2 is FQDESV (reference sequence). The CDR3 DNA reads TGTGCCAGCAGCTTAGCGCTTGCAGGGGAAGAGGCCCAGTACTTC. Translation: CASSLALAGEEAQYF.

The rearrangement uses TRBV5-1 and TRBJ2-1; 9 nucleotides agree with TRBD1. Germline V gene data show CDR1 as SGHRS and CDR2 as YFSETQ. The CDR3 length is 15 residues. V shed 3 bases, J shed 4 bases, and the junction held 5 bases outside the gene matches. CDR3 DNA: TGCGCCAGCAGCTCCTGGACAGGGGCGTACAATGAGCAGTTCTTC. Its translation is CASSSWTGAYNEQFF.

In its sample, this clonotype was seen a few times. The V call is TRBV5-3, the J call TRBJ2-2, with D possibly TRBD2 on 6 matching bases. TRBV5-3 belongs to the ORF category, with a function that is uncertain. This CDR3 has 18 residues. Trimming left V 8 bases short and J 1 base short, with 24 bases between. The CDR3, as DNA: TGTGCCAGCAGCCTTGGGCGGGGAACCCGGGGGAACACCGGGGAGCTGTTTTTT. Its protein product is CASSLGRGTRGNTGELFF.

The chain employs TRBV7-6 and TRBJ2-1; D is perhaps TRBD2 (5 bases). The V gene lost 2 bases and the J gene lost 9 bases, with 8 bases spanning the gap. Germline V gene lookup returns CDR1 SGHVS and CDR2 FNYEAQ. The CDR3 has 12 residues. CDR3 sequence (DNA): TGTGCCAGCAGCTTAACAGCGGCTGAGCAGTTCTTC. Its protein is CASSLTAAEQFF.

CDR3 bases: TGTGCCAGCAGCTTACACATTGGCCCTTACGAGCAGTACTTC. It translates to CASSLHIGPYEQYF. The chain uses TRBV5-5 and TRBJ2-7; D not certain. The V gene's germline CDR1 is SGHKS and CDR2 YYEKEE (reference sequence). The CDR3 covers 14 residues. The germline V and J ends were trimmed by 2 bases and 4 bases, with 13 bases remaining between them.

The chain couples TRBV7-8 to TRBJ1-1; D gene uncertain. Germline CDR1 and CDR2: SGHVS and FQNEAQ. The V and J ends lost 2 bases and 0 bases respectively, with 10 bases between them. This CDR3 has 15 residues. The CDR3 bases are TGTGCCAGCAGCTTATTTCATGAGATGAACACTGAAGCTTTCTTT. Its translation: CASSLFHEMNTEAFF.

The gene calls are TRBV6-5 and TRBJ1-4, with TRBD1 identical over 7 bases. The trim removed 6 bases at V and 2 bases at J, leaving 6 bases unmatched. Germline V gene data show CDR1 as MNHEY and CDR2 as SVGAGI. This CDR3 region has 15 residues. CDR3 DNA: TGTGCCAGCAGGCCCGGGACAGCGACTAATGAAAAACTGTTTTTT. Translation: CASRPGTATNEKLFF.

This clonotype was picked up a small number of times. This sequence joins TRBV6-1 and TRBJ1-2; D gene ambiguous. CDR3 length equals 15 residues. Germline V lookup: CDR1 MNHNS, CDR2 SASEGT. V lost 10 bases and J lost 2, with 20 bases in between. The CDR3 coding sequence is TGTGCCATACTTTACGGCGCCCGGACCAACTATGGCTACACCTTC. Translating gives CAILYGARTNYGYTF.

This clonotype was observed many times. The chain recombines TRBV7-8 with TRBJ2-2; the match to TRBD2 covers 7 bases. CDR1 is SGHVS, CDR2 FQNEAQ, per germline. This CDR3 is built from 15 residues. The ends lost 3 bases at V and 0 bases at J; junction bases unmatched: 1. This chain's CDR3 is CASSFGGANTGELFF. In DNA form, the CDR3 reads TGTGCCAGCAGCTTTGGGGGGGCGAACACCGGGGAGCTGTTTTTT.

This clonotype occurred a few times. The V gene is TRBV5-6, the J gene TRBJ2-2; TRBD1 matches at 9 bases. The length of the CDR3 is 16 residues. Trimming took 4 bases from V and 2 from J; bases not matched to a gene: 6. CDR1 is SGHDT, CDR2 YYEEEE, per germline. The CDR3 nucleotides read TGTGCCAGCAGCCCGGACAGGGGAAAAAACACCGGGGAGCTGTTTTTT. Translation: CASSPDRGKNTGELFF.

The chain carries TRBV6-1 and TRBJ2-5, with 7 bases lining up with TRBD2. CDR1 and CDR2 (germline): MNHNS, SASEGT. V was clipped by 7 bases and J by 2 bases; unmatched bases: 4. The CDR3 contains 13 residues. CDR3 sequence (DNA): TGTGCCAGCAAACGGGGGGATCAAGAGACCCAGTACTTC. It encodes CASKRGDQETQYF.

The chain employs TRBV7-2 and TRBJ1-2; 12 bases are a match to TRBD1. From germline, CDR1 is SGHTA and CDR2 FQGNSA. The V gene end was trimmed by 1 base and the J gene end by 3 bases; junction bases not matched to a gene: 3. The CDR3 has 16 amino acids. The CDR3 sequence is CASSLGGTGGHYGYTF. In DNA, the CDR3 is TGTGCCAGCAGCTTAGGAGGGACAGGGGGCCACTATGGCTACACCTTC.

This clonotype occurred many times. The J gene is TRBJ2-2, the V gene TRBV28, with a possible D match to TRBD1 (6 bases). CDR1 and CDR2 from the germline V gene are MDHEN and SYDVKM. There are 14 residues in the CDR3. V lost 6 bases and J 2 bases, leaving 10 bases between the germline ends. The CDR3 coding sequence is TGTGCCAGCAGATACAGGGACAACACCGGGGAGCTGTTTTTT. Translation gives CASRYRDNTGELFF.

Only one count was recorded for this clonotype. The chain combines TRBV10-3 with TRBJ2-5, with TRBD2 as a possible D gene (5 bases). This CDR3 contains 15 residues. Germline assignment: CDR1 ENHRY and CDR2 SYGVKD. The germline V and J ends were trimmed by 2 bases and 0 bases, with 10 bases remaining between them. CDR3 in amino acids: CAISEGPGDQETQYF. CDR3 nucleotide sequence: TGTGCCATCAGTGAGGGACCCGGGGACCAAGAGACCCAGTACTTC.

The table lists this clonotype with a few counts. The chain uses TRBV7-9 and TRBJ2-7; D is ambiguous. The CDR3 covers 13 residues. V was shortened by 4 bases and J by 5 bases, with 12 bases between the two germline ends. CDR1 and CDR2 from the germline V gene are SEHNR and FQNEAQ (reference sequence). For the CDR3, the DNA is TGTGCCAGCAGCTCGGGCCTATTCGACGAGCAGTACGTC. Residues: CASSSGLFDEQYV.

The V call is TRBV20-1, the J call TRBJ2-1, with D possibly matching TRBD2 (5 bases). Germline CDR1 DFQATT, CDR2 SNEGSKA (reference sequence). The V and J ends lost 3 bases and 3 bases respectively, with 12 bases between them. This CDR3 has 14 amino acids. CDR3 sequence (DNA): TGCAGTGCTAGTAAAAGCGGAGACTACAATGAGCAGTTCTTC. Protein sequence: CSASKSGDYNEQFF.

The sample holds many counts of this clonotype. The J gene is TRBJ2-5, the V gene TRBV7-2, with 7 nucleotides matching TRBD1. Germline V lookup: CDR1 SGHTA, CDR2 FQGNSA. The CDR3 runs to 15 residues. The J segment lost 1 base and the V segment lost 1 base, leaving 3 bases of the junction unmatched. CDR3: CASSLVYRGQETQYF. DNA of the CDR3: TGTGCCAGCAGCTTAGTCTACAGGGGCCAAGAGACCCAGTACTTC.

The CDR3, as DNA: TGCGCCAGCAGCCTGGAGAGGGGGTATCAGCCCCAGCATTTT. Residues: CASSLERGYQPQHF. The V call is TRBV4-1, the J call TRBJ1-5, with a weak D call TRBD1 (6 bases). Trimming took 4 bases from V and 5 from J, leaving 12 bases between them. The CDR3 is 14 residues long. Looked up from germline, CDR1 is MGHRA and CDR2 is YSYEKL.

This rearrangement joins TRBV6-2 or TRBV6-3 to TRBJ2-7, with TRBD1 as a possible D gene (5 bases). From germline, CDR1 is MNHEY and CDR2 SVGEGT. V was pared by 2 bases and J by 2 bases, with 7 bases between. The CDR3 totals 13 residues. The DNA of the CDR3 is TGTGCCAGCAGTTACCACAGGACCTACGAGCAGTACGTC. Its protein is CASSYHRTYEQYV.

This clonotype came up a few times. The V and J genes are TRBV27 and TRBJ2-7; TRBD1 matches 10 bases. The CDR3 contains 14 residues. The V gene end was trimmed by 4 bases and the J gene end by 6 bases; junction bases not matched to a gene: 6. The V gene's germline CDR1 is MNHEY and CDR2 SMNVEV (reference sequence). CDR3 coding DNA: TGTGCCAGCAGTTGGGGGACAGGGGAGGCCGAGCAGTACGTC. Translation: CASSWGTGEAEQYV.